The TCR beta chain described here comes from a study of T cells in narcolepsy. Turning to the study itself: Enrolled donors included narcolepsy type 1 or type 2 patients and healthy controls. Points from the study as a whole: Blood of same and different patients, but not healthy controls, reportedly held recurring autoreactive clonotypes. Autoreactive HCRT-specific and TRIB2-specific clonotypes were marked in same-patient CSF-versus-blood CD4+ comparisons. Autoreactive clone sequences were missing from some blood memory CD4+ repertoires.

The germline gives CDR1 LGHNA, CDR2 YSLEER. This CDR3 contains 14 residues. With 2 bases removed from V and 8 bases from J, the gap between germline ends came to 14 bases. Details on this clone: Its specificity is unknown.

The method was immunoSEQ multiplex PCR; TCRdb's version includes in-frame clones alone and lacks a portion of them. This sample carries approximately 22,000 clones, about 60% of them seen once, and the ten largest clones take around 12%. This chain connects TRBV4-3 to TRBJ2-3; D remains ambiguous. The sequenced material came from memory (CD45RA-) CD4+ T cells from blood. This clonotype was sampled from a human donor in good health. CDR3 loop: CASSQNLSPGTQYF. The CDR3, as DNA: TGCGCCAGCAGCCAAAACCTCAGCCCTGGTACGCAGTATTTT.